Described below is a single TCR beta chain sequence and its context. The sample comes from a study of blood T cell repertoires in COVID-19. Study in general: Collection of acute and convalescent COVID-19 samples took place in the United States, Italy and Spain. Sources were T cells, B-cell-depleted T cells, or PBMCs; the material itself was cDNA or gDNA.

This CDR3 spans 16 amino acids. Some clones are missing from TCRdb's copy, which holds only in-frame ones; the method was immunoSEQ multiplex PCR. Of about 76,000 clones listed, around 86% are singletons. This clonotype was obtained from a human donor in a cohort sampled during active COVID-19. V is TRBV12-1 and J is TRBJ2-7; TRBD2, as called in the table, went unchecked against the DNA. TRBV12-1 is described as a pseudogene. Material for sequencing was peripheral blood. The CDR3 sequence is CASSINPGTASYEQYF. The DNA for the CDR3 is TGTGCCAGCAGCATCAACCCGGGGACTGCCTCCTACGAGCAGTACTTC.